These 32 T cell receptor beta chains share one sample of origin, sequenced in a study of cytomegalovirus exposure and HLA in healthy donors. The PCR was carried out with 60 Vbeta primers and 13 Jbeta primers. Data came from immunoSEQ multiplex PCR; TCRdb stores just in-frame clones and leaves some out. The sample yields more than 110,000 clones, around 81% seen once. What was sequenced was PBMCs. These receptors were collected from a middle-aged man in good health and CMV-seropositive.

Comment on this clone: The conserved closing phenylalanine or tryptophan is absent in this CDR3, likely reflecting a read error. This chain links TRBV30 with TRBJ1-2, with D tentatively TRBD1 (5 bases). Looked up from germline, CDR1 is GTSNPN and CDR2 is SVGIG (reference sequence). CDR3 length equals 14 residues. The V gene lost 0 bases and the J gene lost 6 bases, with 14 bases spanning the gap. The CDR3 coding sequence is TGTGCCTGGAGTGTACGGGCAGGGACTCATGGCTACACCCTC. Translating gives CAWSVRAGTHGYTL.

The V and J genes are TRBV19 and TRBJ1-1, with D maybe TRBD1 (6 bases). Germline V gene sequence: CDR1 LNHDA, CDR2 SQIVND (reference sequence). The CDR3 is 15 residues long. The ends were cut back, 1 base at V and 4 bases at J, with 13 bases in the middle. In nucleotides, the CDR3 is TGTGCCAGTAGTATAGTACAGGGAAGTGCCACTGAAGCTTTCTTT. This codes for CASSIVQGSATEAFF.

This chain links TRBV4-3 with TRBJ2-1; TRBD1 agrees at 7 bases. V lost 0 bases and J lost 6; bases outside the gene matches: 8. Germline CDR1 is LGHNA and CDR2 is YSLEER. The CDR3 consists of 16 residues. DNA for the CDR3: TGCGCCAGCAGCCAAGATGTAAGACAGGGTGGCAATGAGCAGTTCTTC. This codes for CASSQDVRQGGNEQFF.

V and J are TRBV10-3 and TRBJ2-3; 9 bases align to TRBD2. V trimming: 0 bases; J trimming: 4 bases; junction bases outside the gene matches: 5. CDR3 size: 16 residues. Looked up from germline, CDR1 is ENHRY and CDR2 is SYGVKD. The CDR3 loop is CAISESVAGVADTQYF. The CDR3 DNA follows: TGTGCCATCAGTGAGTCCGTAGCGGGGGTTGCAGATACGCAGTATTTT.

In this sample, this clone turned up a few times. The J gene is TRBJ2-7, the V gene TRBV7-9; 10 bases fit TRBD1. Losses at the gene ends were 4 bases for V and 5 bases for J; bases not matched to a gene: 8. The CDR3 runs 15 residues. Germline V lookup: CDR1 SEHNR, CDR2 FQNEAQ (reference sequence). This CDR3 reads CASSSNRDRGNEQYF. The CDR3 bases are TGTGCCAGCAGCTCTAACCGGGACAGGGGTAACGAGCAGTACTTC.

This clone was found once. The J gene is TRBJ2-1, the V gene TRBV15; no definite D call. Trimming pared 0 bases from V and 10 bases from J, leaving 16 bases between. This CDR3 has 15 amino acids. In germline, CDR1 is LNHNV, CDR2 YYDKDF (reference sequence). The chain's CDR3 is CATSREISPLEEQFF. The DNA of the CDR3 is TGTGCCACCAGCAGAGAGATATCCCCCTTAGAGGAGCAGTTCTTC.

V and J are TRBV2 and TRBJ1-2, with D maybe TRBD1 (5 bases). CDR1 and CDR2 (germline): SNHLY, FYNNEI. V was clipped by 3 bases and J by 2 bases, with 13 bases between them. The CDR3 is 15 amino acids. The CDR3 here is CASSDLQGPNYGYTF. The CDR3 region has the DNA TGTGCCAGCAGTGATCTCCAGGGCCCCAACTATGGCTACACCTTC.

A few counts support this clone. This chain uses TRBV7-2 with TRBJ2-2; 8 nucleotides agree with TRBD2. Germline loops: CDR1 SGHTA, CDR2 FQGNSA. CDR3 length: 15 residues. With V trimmed by 2 bases and J by 7 bases, 6 bases remained unmatched. CDR3 DNA: TGTGCCAGCAGCTTAATCGGGAGGGCGGTCGGGGAGCTGTTTTTT. Amino acid sequence: CASSLIGRAVGELFF.

This clone came up once. The chain links TRBV4-3 to TRBJ2-2; TRBD2 matches at 9 bases. Germline trimming cut 0 bases from V and 3 bases from J; bases unmatched to any gene: 2. The CDR3 totals 16 residues. Germline CDR1 is LGHNA and CDR2 is YSLEER. CDR3 region: CASSQDLAGYTGELFF. The CDR3 DNA is TGCGCCAGCAGCCAAGATCTAGCGGGGTACACCGGGGAGCTGTTTTTT.

The chain combines TRBV7-2 with TRBJ2-7, with D unclear. Trimming shortened V by 1 base and J by 4 bases, and 8 bases separated the two germline ends. CDR1 SGHTA and CDR2 FQGNSA come from the germline V gene. The CDR3 covers 13 residues. The CDR3: CASSLGRGYEQYF. CDR3 in DNA: TGTGCCAGCAGCTTAGGTAGAGGTTACGAGCAGTACTTC.

The genes are TRBV7-9 and TRBJ1-2; TRBD1 matches 7 bases. V shed 5 bases and J 7 bases; nucleotides not matched to a gene: 10. CDR3 length equals 14 residues. Germline lookup yields CDR1 SEHNR and CDR2 FQNEAQ (reference sequence). CDR3 DNA: TGTGCCAGCAGCCCCTTCCGGGACAGTGGTGGCTACACCTTC. This codes for CASSPFRDSGGYTF.

The chain joins TRBV5-1 to TRBJ2-3, with 11 bases that match TRBD2. Germline values: CDR1 SGHRS, CDR2 YFSETQ. The V gene end was trimmed by 4 bases and the J gene end by 0 bases; junction bases not matched to a gene: 13. This CDR3 is 19 amino acids long. The CDR3 protein is CASSRAGGTSGTSTDTQYF. The CDR3 DNA is TGCGCCAGCAGCCGTGCCGGTGGGACTAGCGGTACTAGCACAGATACGCAGTATTTT.

The chain recombines TRBV30 with TRBJ1-3, with a possible D match to TRBD1 (6 bases). CDR3 length: 12 amino acids. Trimming left V 0 bases short and J 8 bases short, with 8 bases between. Germline assignment: CDR1 GTSNPN and CDR2 SVGIG (reference sequence). CDR3 DNA: TGTGCCTGGAGTGTAGGGGGGGACACCATATATTTT. It yields the protein CAWSVGGDTIYF.

The rearrangement joins TRBV4-1 to TRBJ1-2; the D gene is possibly TRBD1 (6 bases). This CDR3 is built from 17 residues. Trimming took off 0 bases at V and 1 base at J, with 15 bases between the two ends. The V gene's germline CDR1 is MGHRA and CDR2 YSYEKL. The CDR3 DNA follows: TGCGCCAGCAGCCAAGAGTACCCGTGGACAGATAACTATGGCTACACCTTC. This codes for CASSQEYPWTDNYGYTF.

The V gene is TRBV18, the J gene TRBJ1-6; possible D gene TRBD1, 6 bases. V shed 1 base and J shed 6 bases, with 13 bases lying between them. CDR3 size: 16 residues. Germline assignment: CDR1 KGHSH and CDR2 LQKENI. Here the CDR3 DNA reads TGTGCCAGCTCACCACGGGCGACAGGAACTAATTCACCCCTCCACTTT. It is translated as CASSPRATGTNSPLHF.

As to this clone: The junction does not match germline at one end; this may be a read error. V and J are TRBV4-3 and TRBJ1-2; the D gene is possibly TRBD1 (5 bases). Germline-derived CDR1 and CDR2 are LGHNA and YSLEER. CDR3 length equals 13 residues. CDR3 DNA: TGCGCCAGCAGCCACACCACCCGGGGGTTCAAAAACTTC. Its translation is CASSHTTRGFKNF.

The rearrangement joins TRBV6-5 to TRBJ2-3; D may be TRBD2 (6 bases). The germline V gene has CDR1 MNHEY and CDR2 SVGAGI. The V end was cut by 6 bases, the J end by 2 bases, with 15 bases between. This CDR3 is 15 amino acids long. The CDR3 nucleotides are TGTGCCAGCAGCCCGTCTGGGGGGATCACAGATACGCAGTATTTT. The encoded protein is CASSPSGGITDTQYF.

The chain carries TRBV5-1 and TRBJ2-2; 10 nucleotides align to TRBD1. V gave up 4 bases and J gave up 4 bases; unmatched junction bases: 7. Germline V lookup: CDR1 SGHRS, CDR2 YFSETQ. The CDR3 runs 16 residues. Written as DNA, the CDR3 is TGCGCCAGCAGCCCTAGTCGGACAGGGGGCACCGGGGAGCTGTTTTTT. It yields the protein CASSPSRTGGTGELFF.

This chain joins TRBV7-3 and TRBJ2-5; the D is unclear. There are 15 residues in the CDR3. Deletions cut 2 bases from V and 2 bases from J, with 12 bases between. Germline V lookup: CDR1 SGHTA, CDR2 FQGTGA. The CDR3 reads CASSLGPERQETQYF. CDR3 bases: TGTGCCAGCAGCTTAGGGCCGGAAAGACAAGAGACCCAGTACTTC.

This chain joins TRBV27 and TRBJ2-7, with 7 bases matching TRBD1. J lost 2 bases, V lost 7 bases, and 11 bases had no gene match. The CDR3 sequence is 15 residues long. CDR1 is MNHEY, CDR2 SMNVEV, per germline (reference sequence). This CDR3 is CASKHTGQVAYEQYF. The CDR3 DNA sequence: TGTGCCAGCAAACACACCGGACAGGTAGCCTACGAGCAGTACTTC.

This clone appeared a few times. The rearrangement uses TRBV5-1 and TRBJ1-3; D remains unclear. V shed 0 bases and J shed 4 bases, with 11 bases lying between them. There are 15 residues in the CDR3. Germline values: CDR1 SGHRS, CDR2 YFSETQ. The CDR3 coding sequence is TGCGCCAGCAGCTTGGCCCTAGGTTCAGGAAACACCATATATTTT. It codes for CASSLALGSGNTIYF. The full variable domain, its missing parts supplied by reference TRBV5-1 and TRBJ1-3, is KAGVTQTPRYLIKTRGQQVTLSCSPISGHRSVSWYQQTPGQGLQFLFEYFSETQRNKGNFPGRFSGRQFSNSRSEMNVSTLELGDSALYLCASSLALGSGNTIYFGEGSWLTVV.

On this clone: This CDR3 is also generated by other DNA sequences in the sample. The genes are TRBV5-4 and TRBJ2-7, with 10 bases matching TRBD1. This CDR3 is built from 15 residues. The V gene end was trimmed by 0 bases and the J gene end by 2 bases; junction bases not matched to a gene: 2. CDR1 and CDR2 from the germline V gene are SGHNT and YYREEE (reference sequence). Here the CDR3 reads CASSLGGQGAYEQYF. In DNA, the CDR3 is TGTGCCAGCAGCTTGGGCGGACAGGGGGCCTACGAGCAGTACTTC.

The V gene is TRBV27, the J gene TRBJ2-3; the match to TRBD1 covers 7 bases. The CDR3 totals 14 residues. V was clipped by 6 bases and J by 0 bases; unmatched bases: 3. Germline assignment: CDR1 MNHEY and CDR2 SMNVEV (reference sequence). CDR3 sequence reads: CASRQTGSTDTQYF. As DNA, the CDR3 is TGTGCCAGCAGGCAGACAGGGAGCACAGATACGCAGTATTTT.

The rearrangement links TRBV5-1 to TRBJ2-3, with 12 bases lining up with TRBD1. The J segment lost 2 bases and the V segment lost 3 bases, leaving 13 bases of the junction unmatched. Germline lookup yields CDR1 SGHRS and CDR2 YFSETQ. This CDR3 comprises 19 residues. In DNA form, the CDR3 reads TGCGCCAGCAGCTCCCGGGACAGGGGGCCCTCTTCTATCACAGATACGCAGTATTTT. It is translated as CASSSRDRGPSSITDTQYF.

The rearrangement uses TRBV6-1 and TRBJ2-7, with 7 positions matching TRBD1. Germline CDR1 reads MNHNS; CDR2 reads SASEGT. This CDR3 spans 16 amino acids. J lost 1 base, V lost 6 bases, and 12 bases had no gene match. The CDR3 loop is CASRESGTAISYEQYF. The CDR3 bases are TGTGCCAGCAGGGAAAGTGGGACAGCCATATCCTACGAGCAGTACTTC.

J is TRBJ2-3 and V is TRBV6-5, with 9 bases aligning to TRBD1. The CDR3 is 13 residues long. The J segment lost 4 bases and the V segment lost 6 bases, leaving 2 bases of the junction unmatched. Per the germline V gene, CDR1 is MNHEY and CDR2 is SVGAGI. CDR3 nucleotide sequence: TGTGCCAGCAGCCGACAGGGGGCAGATACGCAGTATTTT. Residues: CASSRQGADTQYF.

The chain links TRBV7-8 to TRBJ1-3; the D is unclear. Per the germline V gene, CDR1 is SGHVS and CDR2 is FQNEAQ. Trimming stripped 1 base from V and 1 base from J, with 5 bases between. The CDR3 sequence is 14 residues long. CDR3 protein: CASSLGPSGNTIYF. CDR3 nucleotide sequence: TGTGCCAGCAGCTTAGGGCCATCTGGAAACACCATATATTTT.

The chain recombines TRBV7-2 with TRBJ1-3; D is ambiguous. CDR1 SGHTA and CDR2 FQGNSA come from the germline V gene. Trimming shortened V by 3 bases and J by 4 bases, and 13 bases separated the two germline ends. The CDR3 length is 15 residues. The CDR3 nucleotides are TGTGCCAGCAGCTTCCTCGCAGGCGGGGGAAACACCATATATTTT. Its protein is CASSFLAGGGNTIYF. Supplemented by reference TRBV7-2 and TRBJ1-3, the full variable domain reads GAGVSQSPSNKVTEKGKDVELRCDPISGHTALYWYRQSLGQGLEFLIYFQGNSAPDKSGLPSDRFSAERTGGSVSTLTIQRTQQEDSAVYLCASSFLAGGGNTIYFGEGSWLTVV.

This clone was picked up one time. The gene calls are TRBV6-5 and TRBJ1-4, with TRBD1 identical over 11 bases. Germline CDR1 MNHEY, CDR2 SVGAGI. Losses at the gene ends were 4 bases for V and 4 bases for J; bases not matched to a gene: 5. The CDR3 has 16 amino acids. Here the CDR3 DNA reads TGTGCCAGCAGTTTATGGACAGGGGGCGGTAATGAAAAACTGTTTTTT. Translated: CASSLWTGGGNEKLFF.

The rearrangement links TRBV19 to TRBJ1-1; no clear D gene. This CDR3 comprises 11 residues. Trimming took 5 bases from V and 1 from J, leaving 2 bases between them. The V gene's germline CDR1 is LNHDA and CDR2 SQIVND (reference sequence). The CDR3 DNA is TGTGCCAGTAGTCAGAACACTGAAGCTTTCTTT. It specifies CASSQNTEAFF.

This chain connects TRBV5-4 to TRBJ2-7; 8 bases align to TRBD2. The V segment lost 7 bases and the J segment 1 base; nucleotides outside the gene matches: 13. The CDR3 spans 16 residues. Germline V lookup: CDR1 SGHNT, CDR2 YYREEE (reference sequence). For the CDR3, the DNA is TGTGCCAGCGGCCGGGGAGCGGGGGCCCTATCCTACGAGCAGTACTTC. It yields the protein CASGRGAGALSYEQYF. Together with reference TRBV5-4 and TRBJ2-7, the CDR3 gives the full variable domain: ETGVTQSPTHLIKTRGQQVTLRCSSQSGHNTVSWYQQALGQGPQFIFQYYREEENGRGNFPPRFSGLQFPNYSSELNVNALELDDSALYLCASGRGAGALSYEQYFGPGTRLTVT.

The chain has TRBV5-6 and TRBJ2-2, with D tentatively TRBD2 (5 bases). V lost 2 bases, J lost 4 bases, and 12 bases lay in between. The CDR3 totals 15 residues. Germline-derived CDR1 and CDR2 are SGHDT and YYEEEE. The CDR3 is CASSFRGVGTGELFF. CDR3 coding DNA: TGTGCCAGCAGCTTCCGGGGAGTCGGCACCGGGGAGCTGTTTTTT. The whole variable domain, remainder taken from reference TRBV5-6 and TRBJ2-2, is DAGVTQSPTHLIKTRGQQVTLRCSPKSGHDTVSWYQQALGQGPQFIFQYYEEEERQRGNFPDRFSGHQFPNYSSELNVNALLLGDSALYLCASSFRGVGTGELFFGEGSRLTVL.